The 18 T cell receptor beta chains given below trace back to one sample, sequenced in a study of blood T cell repertoires in COVID-19. Profiled with immunoSEQ multiplex PCR; TCRdb holds only in-frame clones, not every one. Of over 100,000 clones in the sample, roughly 88% were seen once. Sequenced sample: peripheral blood. These TCRs come from a man aged 45-60 years with acute or convalescent COVID-19.

The J gene is TRBJ1-2, the V gene TRBV19, with 7 nucleotides matching TRBD1. The V gene end was trimmed by 9 bases and the J gene end by 2 bases; junction bases not matched to a gene: 12. Germline CDR1 reads LNHDA; CDR2 reads SQIVND (reference sequence). The CDR3 runs 15 residues. CDR3 protein: CASQQGIFFNYGYTF. CDR3 sequence (DNA): TGTGCCAGCCAACAGGGGATTTTCTTCAACTATGGCTACACCTTC.

V and J are TRBV7-3 and TRBJ1-1, with TRBD1 identical over 9 bases. Trimming took 1 base from V and 2 from J; bases not matched to a gene: 5. CDR1 is SGHTA and CDR2 is FQGTGA in the germline V gene. The CDR3 spans 16 residues. CDR3 in DNA: TGTGCCAGCAGCTTAATGGGGACAGGGACCAACACTGAAGCTTTCTTT. This encodes CASSLMGTGTNTEAFF.

The CDR3 region is CATSDLNQPQHF. The DNA for the CDR3 is TGTGCCACCAGTGATCTTAATCAGCCCCAGCATTTT. The genes are TRBV24-1 and TRBJ1-5; D gene unclear. The CDR3 loop spans 12 amino acids. From germline, CDR1 is KGHDR and CDR2 SFDVKD. V lost 3 bases to trimming and J lost 4 bases, with 3 bases between them.

This chain connects TRBV5-1 to TRBJ1-5; 11 bases line up with TRBD1. Germline CDR1 is SGHRS and CDR2 is YFSETQ. V shed 0 bases and J 3 bases; nucleotides not matched to a gene: 2. This CDR3 contains 16 residues. Here the CDR3 reads CASSLGDRGANQPQHF. In DNA, the CDR3 is TGCGCCAGCAGCTTGGGGGACAGGGGGGCCAATCAGCCCCAGCATTTT.

The chain carries TRBV28 and TRBJ2-3; D remains ambiguous. The CDR3 contains 15 residues. Germline V gene data show CDR1 as MDHEN and CDR2 as SYDVKM. V lost 3 bases and J 0 bases, leaving 10 bases between the germline ends. CDR3 in amino acids: CASSFGETSTDTQYF. In nucleotides, the CDR3 is TGTGCCAGCAGTTTTGGAGAAACTAGCACAGATACGCAGTATTTT.

The J gene is TRBJ1-5, the V gene TRBV19; tentative D call: TRBD1 (5 bases). The V and J ends lost 2 bases and 5 bases respectively, with 13 bases between them. CDR1 and CDR2 from the germline V gene are LNHDA and SQIVND (reference sequence). This CDR3 has 15 amino acids. Here the CDR3 DNA reads TGTGCCAGTAGTATAATCTCGCTAGGGGATCAGCCCCAGCATTTT. This sequence encodes CASSIISLGDQPQHF.

The V and J genes are TRBV28 and TRBJ2-2; TRBD2 agrees at 9 bases. The CDR3 is made up of 15 amino acids. V shed 7 bases and J 1 base; nucleotides not matched to a gene: 4. Germline CDR1 is MDHEN and CDR2 is SYDVKM. Here the CDR3 DNA reads TGTGCCAGCAACCTTAGCGGGAGGAACACCGGGGAGCTGTTTTTT. Its translation: CASNLSGRNTGELFF.

The chain joins TRBV7-9 to TRBJ1-4; 7 bases fit TRBD1. The junction had 6 bases not matched to a gene; V was cut back by 4 bases and J by 4 bases. CDR3 length: 15 amino acids. CDR1 is SEHNR, CDR2 FQNEAQ, per germline (reference sequence). DNA for the CDR3: TGTGCCAGCAGCTCCACAGGGGCTTTTAATGAAAAACTGTTTTTT. Protein: CASSSTGAFNEKLFF. Full variable domain (rest looked up from reference TRBV7-9 and TRBJ1-4): DTGVSQNPRHKITKRGQNVTFRCDPISEHNRLYWYRQTLGQGPEFLTYFQNEAQLEKSRLLSDRFSAERPKGSFSTLEIQRTEQGDSAMYLCASSSTGAFNEKLFFGSGTQLSVL.

V and J are TRBV5-1 and TRBJ1-1; 9 positions match TRBD1. Germline V gene data show CDR1 as SGHRS and CDR2 as YFSETQ. V shed 5 bases, J shed 9 bases, and the junction held 8 bases outside the gene matches. This CDR3 is 13 amino acids long. The CDR3 is CASRRDRAEQAFF. The CDR3 nucleotides read TGCGCCAGCAGGCGGGACAGGGCTGAGCAAGCTTTCTTT. The whole variable domain, remainder taken from reference TRBV5-1 and TRBJ1-1, is KAGVTQTPRYLIKTRGQQVTLSCSPISGHRSVSWYQQTPGQGLQFLFEYFSETQRNKGNFPGRFSGRQFSNSRSEMNVSTLELGDSALYLCASRRDRAEQAFFGQGTRLTVV.

The V and J genes are TRBV5-1 and TRBJ2-3; tentative D call: TRBD2 (6 bases). The V end lost 2 bases, the J end lost 5 bases, and 15 bases lay between the germline ends. The CDR3 is made up of 15 amino acids. CDR1 is SGHRS and CDR2 is YFSETQ in the germline V gene. The CDR3 DNA is TGCGCCAGCAGCTTATCGGGAGAGGAGGTAGATACGCAGTATTTT. Residues: CASSLSGEEVDTQYF.

The chain carries TRBV19 and TRBJ1-6; no reliable D call. CDR1 is LNHDA, CDR2 SQIVND, per germline (reference sequence). The CDR3 runs 16 residues. The V and J ends lost 4 bases and 7 bases respectively, with 17 bases between them. The CDR3 DNA sequence: TGTGCCAGTAGTACGGGGAGGACGGGGTCGAATTCACCCCTCCACTTT. It codes for CASSTGRTGSNSPLHF.

The table lists this clone with a few counts. The chain employs TRBV28 and TRBJ2-7; 7 bases align to TRBD1. This CDR3 spans 15 amino acids. CDR1 is MDHEN, CDR2 SYDVKM, per germline. J was trimmed by 5 bases and V by 2 bases; bases with no gene match: 9. The CDR3 sequence is CASSLRLRQGDEQYF. The DNA for the CDR3 is TGTGCCAGCAGTTTAAGGTTGAGACAGGGAGACGAGCAGTACTTC.

The chain has TRBV10-3 and TRBJ1-2; 10 positions match TRBD1. This CDR3 is 16 amino acids long. The trim removed 4 bases at V and 1 base at J, leaving 6 bases unmatched. From germline, CDR1 is ENHRY and CDR2 SYGVKD. The DNA of the CDR3 is TGTGCCATCAGTGGGGACAGGGGACTGAGTAACTATGGCTACACCTTC. It yields the protein CAISGDRGLSNYGYTF.

This clone was picked up one time. The V gene is TRBV18, the J gene TRBJ1-5; D is uncertain. This CDR3 has 13 residues. Per the germline V gene, CDR1 is KGHSH and CDR2 is LQKENI. V was shortened by 3 bases and J by 4 bases, with 7 bases between the two germline ends. This CDR3 is CASSPGGNQPQHF. The CDR3 DNA reads as TGTGCCAGCTCACCGGGAGGGAATCAGCCCCAGCATTTT.

This chain connects TRBV30 to TRBJ1-2, with D unclear. There are 13 residues in the CDR3. The germline V gene has CDR1 GTSNPN and CDR2 SVGIG (reference sequence). Between the trimmed V and J ends, which lost 0 bases and 5 bases, there was a span of 10 bases. The chain's CDR3 is CAWSVLSPYGYTF. The CDR3 bases are TGTGCCTGGAGTGTACTGAGCCCGTATGGCTACACCTTC.

J is TRBJ1-6 and V is TRBV3-1 (or the pseudogene TRBV3-2), with D tentatively TRBD1 (5 bases). Germline CDR1 LGHDT, CDR2 YNNKEL (reference sequence). V lost 7 bases to trimming and J lost 8 bases, with 15 bases between them. This CDR3 contains 14 residues. The chain's CDR3 is CASTAGATYSPLHF. CDR3 sequence (DNA): TGTGCCAGCACCGCTGGGGCTACTTATTCACCCCTCCACTTT.

The chain carries TRBV11-2 and TRBJ1-3, with 11 bases lining up with TRBD1. Germline lookup yields CDR1 SGHAT and CDR2 FQNNGV. V dropped 5 bases and J dropped 2; count of bases not matched to a gene: 5. There are 16 residues in the CDR3. CDR3 loop: CASSHGQGAPGNTIYF. In nucleotides, the CDR3 is TGTGCCAGCAGCCATGGACAGGGGGCTCCTGGAAACACCATATATTTT.

There are a few counts of this clone. This chain connects TRBV6-2 or TRBV6-3 to TRBJ2-1; 7 nucleotides align to TRBD2. Per the germline V gene, CDR1 is MNHEY and CDR2 is SVGEGT. Trimming cost V 2 bases and J 5 bases; bases outside gene matches: 6. This CDR3 comprises 15 residues. This CDR3 reads CASSYRGGPNNEQFF. CDR3 bases: TGTGCCAGCAGTTACCGCGGGGGACCGAACAATGAGCAGTTCTTC.